The 12 T cell receptor beta chains below were found in one sample sequenced in a study of blood T cell repertoires in COVID-19. TCRdb's table, derived via immunoSEQ multiplex PCR, lists solely in-frame clones and lacks some. The data contain nearly 80,000 clones, roughly four fifths of them singletons. Material: peripheral blood. Receptors originate from a woman in her 70s with acute or convalescent COVID-19.

The chain is built from TRBV2 and TRBJ2-4; 13 bases fit TRBD2. Germline CDR1 and CDR2: SNHLY and FYNNEI. The CDR3 sequence is 17 residues long. Trimming removed 6 bases from V and 1 base from J; junction bases left unmatched: 6. The CDR3 protein is CASRGLAGVEAKNIQYF. For the CDR3, the DNA is TGTGCCAGCAGAGGACTAGCGGGAGTGGAGGCCAAAAACATTCAGTACTTC.

CDR3 DNA sequence: TGTGCCAGCAGCCCGACTAGCGGCAGGGAGCAGTTCTTC. Protein product: CASSPTSGREQFF. The V and J genes are TRBV3-1 (or the pseudogene TRBV3-2) and TRBJ2-1; TRBD2 matches 9 bases. CDR3 length: 13 amino acids. V dropped 4 bases and J dropped 10; count of bases not matched to a gene: 5. CDR1 LGHDT and CDR2 YNNKEL come from the germline V gene (reference sequence).

The chain joins TRBV7-9 to TRBJ1-1, with 7 bases fitting TRBD1. Looked up from germline, CDR1 is SEHNR and CDR2 is FQNEAQ (reference sequence). The CDR3 spans 13 residues. Unmatched junction bases numbered 5, after V lost 3 bases and J lost 7 bases. The CDR3 is CASSLTGFREAFF. The CDR3 nucleotides read TGTGCCAGCAGCTTGACAGGGTTTCGTGAAGCTTTCTTT.

The V call is TRBV15, the J call TRBJ1-3; no reliable D call. The CDR3 sequence is 16 residues long. Germline-derived CDR1 and CDR2 are LNHNV and YYDKDF (reference sequence). The germline V and J ends were trimmed by 0 bases and 0 bases, with 9 bases remaining between them. This CDR3 reads CATSRDPFGSGNTIYF. For the CDR3, the DNA is TGTGCCACCAGCAGAGACCCCTTCGGCTCTGGAAACACCATATATTTT.

The gene calls are TRBV5-3 and TRBJ1-6; D not resolved. TRBV5-3 belongs to the ORF category, with a function that is uncertain. V lost 8 bases, J lost 5 bases, and 14 bases lay in between. The CDR3 sequence is 14 residues long. CDR3 amino acids: CASALFFNNSPLHF. The CDR3 DNA follows: TGTGCCAGCGCGCTATTTTTCAATAATTCACCCCTCCACTTT.

This clone was seen just once. This chain links TRBV2 with TRBJ2-3; possibly TRBD2 for D (6 bases). V was pared by 6 bases and J by 5 bases, with 15 bases between. Germline assignment: CDR1 SNHLY and CDR2 FYNNEI. There are 14 residues in the CDR3. The CDR3 coding sequence is TGTGCCAGCAGCGCGACCCTTAGCGGAGATACGCAGTATTTT. It yields the protein CASSATLSGDTQYF.

The J gene is TRBJ1-2, the V gene TRBV2; a weak D match, TRBD1 (5 bases). The germline V gene has CDR1 SNHLY and CDR2 FYNNEI. CDR3 length equals 14 residues. V shed 5 bases and J shed 4 bases, with 14 bases lying between them. The CDR3 nucleotides are TGTGCCAGCAGTACCTACGGGGGAGGCTATGGCTACACCTTC. Amino acids: CASSTYGGGYGYTF.

The V and J genes are TRBV5-1 and TRBJ2-7; D uncertain. V gave up 1 base and J gave up 0 bases, with 8 bases separating them. The CDR3 sequence is 14 residues long. Germline V CDR1 and CDR2: SGHRS, YFSETQ. The CDR3 region has the DNA TGCGCCAGCAGCTTGACCCCGAGCTCCTACGAGCAGTACTTC. The encoded protein is CASSLTPSSYEQYF.

The J gene is TRBJ1-5, the V gene TRBV20-1, with D uncertain. The CDR3 length is 13 residues. Germline values: CDR1 DFQATT, CDR2 SNEGSKA (reference sequence). V lost 3 bases and J lost 4, with 10 bases in between. The CDR3 bases are TGCAGTGCTAGTTCGGGGAGTAATCAGCCCCAGCATTTT. Translated: CSASSGSNQPQHF.

V is TRBV5-1 and J is TRBJ1-1, with D uncertain. The germline CDR1 and CDR2 sequences are SGHRS and YFSETQ. V dropped 1 base and J dropped 7 bases, with 8 bases sitting between them. CDR3 length: 12 residues. In nucleotides, the CDR3 is TGCGCCAGCAGCTTGTTGGGCAGTGAAGCTTTCTTT. Protein product: CASSLLGSEAFF.

The chain joins TRBV9 to TRBJ1-1, with no clear D. This CDR3 is built from 13 residues. Trimming left V 0 bases short and J 4 bases short, with 7 bases between. CDR1 is SGDLS and CDR2 is YYNGEE in the germline V gene. CDR3 bases: TGTGCCAGCAGCGTAGTTGTGAGCACTGAAGCTTTCTTT. Encoded protein: CASSVVVSTEAFF. The variable domain in full, completed from reference TRBV9 and TRBJ1-1, reads DSGVTQTPKHLITATGQRVTLRCSPRSGDLSVYWYQQSLDQGLQFLIQYYNGEERAKGNILERFSAQQFPDLHSELNLSSLELGDSALYFCASSVVVSTEAFFGQGTRLTVV.

CDR3 coding DNA: TGTGCCAGCTCACGCCGGGGGGAAGCCACTGAAGCTTTCTTT. It encodes CASSRRGEATEAFF. This chain connects TRBV18 to TRBJ1-1; a possible D gene is TRBD1 (5 bases). CDR3 length equals 14 residues. Germline assignment: CDR1 KGHSH and CDR2 LQKENI. V was trimmed by 4 bases and J by 4 bases, leaving 13 bases between them. Filled out from reference TRBV18 and TRBJ1-1, the complete variable domain reads NAGVMQNPRHLVRRRGQEARLRCSPMKGHSHVYWYRQLPEEGLKFMVYLQKENIIDESGMPKERFSAEFPKEGPSILRIQQVVRGDSAAYFCASSRRGEATEAFFGQGTRLTVV.